This T cell receptor beta chain was identified during a study of T cell changes during pregnancy in multiple sclerosis. Method: immunoSEQ multiplex PCR; TCRdb's copy keeps in-frame clones and lacks some. There are about 120,000 clones in the sample; roughly 92% occur only once, and 6.2% lies in the top ten. The CDR3 loop spans 14 amino acids. V was clipped by 5 bases and J by 2 bases; unmatched bases: 4. The germline CDR1 and CDR2 sequences are MDHEN and SYDVKM. The rearrangement links TRBV28 to TRBJ2-5; 8 bases fit TRBD2. The clonotype comes from a female donor with multiple sclerosis, enrolled in a pregnancy study. Sequenced here: peripheral blood, sampled before pregnancy. The CDR3 DNA reads as TGTGCCAGCAGTCCTCGACTAGCGCAAGAGACCCAGTACTTC. Residues: CASSPRLAQETQYF.